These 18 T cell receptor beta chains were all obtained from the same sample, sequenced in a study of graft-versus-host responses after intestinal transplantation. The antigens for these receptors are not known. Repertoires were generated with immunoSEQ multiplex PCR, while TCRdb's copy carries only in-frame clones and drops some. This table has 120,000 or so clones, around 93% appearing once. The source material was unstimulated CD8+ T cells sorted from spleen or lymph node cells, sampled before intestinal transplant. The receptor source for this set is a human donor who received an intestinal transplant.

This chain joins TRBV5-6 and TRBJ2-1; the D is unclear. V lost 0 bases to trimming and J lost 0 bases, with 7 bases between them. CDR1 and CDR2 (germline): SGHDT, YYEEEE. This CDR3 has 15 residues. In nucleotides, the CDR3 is TGTGCCAGCAGCTTGGAGGTCAGCTCCTACAATGAGCAGTTCTTC. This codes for CASSLEVSSYNEQFF.

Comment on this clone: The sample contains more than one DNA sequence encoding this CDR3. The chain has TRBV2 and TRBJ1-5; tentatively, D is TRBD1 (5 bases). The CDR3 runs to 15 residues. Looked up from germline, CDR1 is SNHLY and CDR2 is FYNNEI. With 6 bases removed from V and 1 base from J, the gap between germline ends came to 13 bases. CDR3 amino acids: CASRYQGGSNQPQHF. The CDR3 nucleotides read TGTGCCAGCAGATATCAGGGAGGCAGCAATCAGCCCCAGCATTTT. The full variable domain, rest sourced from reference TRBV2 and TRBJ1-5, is EPEVTQTPSHQVTQMGQEVILRCVPISNHLYFYWYRQILGQKVEFLVSFYNNEISEKSEIFDDQFSVERPDGSNFTLKIRSTKLEDSAMYFCASRYQGGSNQPQHFGDGTRLSIL.

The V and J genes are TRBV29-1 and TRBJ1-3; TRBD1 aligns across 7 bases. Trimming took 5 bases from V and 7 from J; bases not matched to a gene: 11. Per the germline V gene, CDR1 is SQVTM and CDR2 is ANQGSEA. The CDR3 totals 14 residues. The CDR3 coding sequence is TGCAGCGTTTATGGACAGGACTTTGGGAACACCATATATTTT. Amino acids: CSVYGQDFGNTIYF.

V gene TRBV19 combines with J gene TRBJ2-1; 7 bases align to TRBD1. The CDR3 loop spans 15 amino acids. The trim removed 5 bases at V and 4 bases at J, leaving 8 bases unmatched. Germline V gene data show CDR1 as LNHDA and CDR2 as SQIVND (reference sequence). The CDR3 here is CASSEVQGVYNEQFF. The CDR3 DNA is TGTGCCAGTAGTGAAGTCCAGGGGGTTTACAATGAGCAGTTCTTC. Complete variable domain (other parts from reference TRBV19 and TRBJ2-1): DGGITQSPKYLFRKEGQNVTLSCEQNLNHDAMYWYRQDPGQGLRLIYYSQIVNDFQKGDIAEGYSVSREKKESFPLTVTSAQKNPTAFYLCASSEVQGVYNEQFFGPGTRLTVL.

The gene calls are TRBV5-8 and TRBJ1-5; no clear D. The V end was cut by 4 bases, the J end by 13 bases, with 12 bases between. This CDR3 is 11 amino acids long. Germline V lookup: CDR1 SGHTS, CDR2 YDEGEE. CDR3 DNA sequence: TGTGCCAGCAGCATAGACATGAGGCAGCATTTT. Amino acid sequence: CASSIDMRQHF.

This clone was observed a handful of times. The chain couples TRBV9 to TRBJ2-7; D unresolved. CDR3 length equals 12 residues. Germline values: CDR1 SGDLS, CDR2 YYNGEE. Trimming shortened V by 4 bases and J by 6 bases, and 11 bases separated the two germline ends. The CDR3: CASSTPSLEQYF. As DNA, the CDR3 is TGTGCCAGCAGCACGCCCTCGCTCGAGCAGTACTTC.

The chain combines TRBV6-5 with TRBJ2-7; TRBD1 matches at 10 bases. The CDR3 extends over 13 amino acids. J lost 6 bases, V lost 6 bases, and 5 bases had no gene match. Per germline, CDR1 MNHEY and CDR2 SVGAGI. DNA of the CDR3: TGTGCCAGCAGGACAGGGGGCGCGGGCGAGCAGTACTTC. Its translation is CASRTGGAGEQYF.

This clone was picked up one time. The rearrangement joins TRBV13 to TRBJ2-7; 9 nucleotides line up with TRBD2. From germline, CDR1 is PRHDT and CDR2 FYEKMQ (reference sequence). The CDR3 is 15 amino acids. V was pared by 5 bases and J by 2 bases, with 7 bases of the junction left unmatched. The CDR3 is CASSPPAGGAYEQYF. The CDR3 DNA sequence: TGTGCCAGCAGCCCCCCAGCGGGAGGAGCCTACGAGCAGTACTTC. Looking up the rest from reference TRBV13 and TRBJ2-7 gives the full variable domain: AAGVIQSPRHLIKEKRETATLKCYPIPRHDTVYWYQQGPGQDPQFLISFYEKMQSDKGSIPDRFSAQQFSDYHSELNMSSLELGDSALYFCASSPPAGGAYEQYFGPGTRLTVT.

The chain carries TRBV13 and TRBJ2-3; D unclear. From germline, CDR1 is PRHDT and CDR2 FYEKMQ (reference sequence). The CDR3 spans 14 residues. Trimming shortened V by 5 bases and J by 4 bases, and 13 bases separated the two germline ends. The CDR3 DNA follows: TGTGCCAGCAGCCCAGAAAGTGCGGCAGATACGCAGTATTTT. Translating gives CASSPESAADTQYF.

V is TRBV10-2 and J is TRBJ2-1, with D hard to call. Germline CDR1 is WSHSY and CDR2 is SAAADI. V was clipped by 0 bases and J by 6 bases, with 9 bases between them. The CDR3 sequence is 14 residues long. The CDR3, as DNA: TGCGCCAGCAGTGAGTCGGTAGCCTTCAATGAGCAGTTCTTC. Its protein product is CASSESVAFNEQFF.

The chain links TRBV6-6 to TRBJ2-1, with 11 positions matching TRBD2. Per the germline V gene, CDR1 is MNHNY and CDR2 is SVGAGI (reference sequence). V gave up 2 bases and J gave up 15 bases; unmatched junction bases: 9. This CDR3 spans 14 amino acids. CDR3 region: CASSYERLAGYWFF. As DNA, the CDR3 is TGTGCCAGCAGTTACGAAAGACTAGCGGGATATTGGTTCTTC.

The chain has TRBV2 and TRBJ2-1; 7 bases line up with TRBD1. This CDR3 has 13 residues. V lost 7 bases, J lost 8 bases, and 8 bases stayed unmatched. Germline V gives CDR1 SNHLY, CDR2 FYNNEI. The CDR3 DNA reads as TGTGCCAGCACGGGACAGTTTAGTTATGAGCAGTTCTTC. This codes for CASTGQFSYEQFF.

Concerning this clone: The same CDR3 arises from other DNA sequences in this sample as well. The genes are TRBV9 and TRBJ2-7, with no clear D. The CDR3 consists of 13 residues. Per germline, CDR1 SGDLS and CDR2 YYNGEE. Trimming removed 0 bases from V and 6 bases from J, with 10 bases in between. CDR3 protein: CASSVDGVREQYF. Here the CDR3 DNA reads TGTGCCAGCAGCGTAGATGGGGTCCGCGAGCAGTACTTC. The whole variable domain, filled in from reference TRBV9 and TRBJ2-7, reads DSGVTQTPKHLITATGQRVTLRCSPRSGDLSVYWYQQSLDQGLQFLIQYYNGEERAKGNILERFSAQQFPDLHSELNLSSLELGDSALYFCASSVDGVREQYFGPGTRLTVT.

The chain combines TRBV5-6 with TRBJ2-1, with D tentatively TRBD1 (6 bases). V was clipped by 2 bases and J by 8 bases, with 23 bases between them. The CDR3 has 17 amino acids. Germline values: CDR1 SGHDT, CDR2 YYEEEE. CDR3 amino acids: CASSFGGPHGLRDEQFF. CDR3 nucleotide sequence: TGTGCCAGCAGCTTTGGGGGCCCCCACGGCCTTAGGGATGAGCAGTTCTTC.

CDR3 coding DNA: TGTGCCAGTAGTATTTTGGGGTTGGGTGAGCAGTTCTTC. Its protein product is CASSILGLGEQFF. The chain carries TRBV19 and TRBJ2-1; D is unresolved. CDR3 length: 13 amino acids. The V end was cut by 3 bases, the J end by 9 bases, with 12 bases between. Germline V gene sequence: CDR1 LNHDA, CDR2 SQIVND (reference sequence).

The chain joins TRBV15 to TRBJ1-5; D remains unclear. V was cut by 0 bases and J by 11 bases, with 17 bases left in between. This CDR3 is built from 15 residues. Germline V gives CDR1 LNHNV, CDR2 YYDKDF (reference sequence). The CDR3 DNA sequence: TGTGCCACCAGCAGAGATCGAACCCATTCTTTCGCCCAGCATTTT. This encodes CATSRDRTHSFAQHF. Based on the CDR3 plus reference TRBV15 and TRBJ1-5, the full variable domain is DAMVIQNPRYQVTQFGKPVTLSCSQTLNHNVMYWYQQKSSQAPKLLFHYYDKDFNNEADTPDNFQSRRPNTSFCFLDIRSPGLGDTAMYLCATSRDRTHSFAQHFGDGTRLSIL.

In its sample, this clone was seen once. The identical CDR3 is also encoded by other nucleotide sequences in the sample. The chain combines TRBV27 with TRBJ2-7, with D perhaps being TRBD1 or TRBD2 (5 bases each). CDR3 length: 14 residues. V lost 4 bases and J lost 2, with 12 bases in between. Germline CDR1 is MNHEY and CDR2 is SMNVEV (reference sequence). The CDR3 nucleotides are TGTGCCAGCAGTTCAGGGACGGGACCCTACGAGCAGTACTTC. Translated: CASSSGTGPYEQYF.

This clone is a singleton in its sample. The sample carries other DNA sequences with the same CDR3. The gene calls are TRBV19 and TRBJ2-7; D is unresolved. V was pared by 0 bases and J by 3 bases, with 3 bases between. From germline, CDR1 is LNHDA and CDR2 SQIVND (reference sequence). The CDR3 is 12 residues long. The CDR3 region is CASSIDSYEQYF. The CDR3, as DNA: TGTGCCAGTAGTATAGACAGCTACGAGCAGTACTTC. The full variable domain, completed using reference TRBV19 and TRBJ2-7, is DGGITQSPKYLFRKEGQNVTLSCEQNLNHDAMYWYRQDPGQGLRLIYYSQIVNDFQKGDIAEGYSVSREKKESFPLTVTSAQKNPTAFYLCASSIDSYEQYFGPGTRLTVT.